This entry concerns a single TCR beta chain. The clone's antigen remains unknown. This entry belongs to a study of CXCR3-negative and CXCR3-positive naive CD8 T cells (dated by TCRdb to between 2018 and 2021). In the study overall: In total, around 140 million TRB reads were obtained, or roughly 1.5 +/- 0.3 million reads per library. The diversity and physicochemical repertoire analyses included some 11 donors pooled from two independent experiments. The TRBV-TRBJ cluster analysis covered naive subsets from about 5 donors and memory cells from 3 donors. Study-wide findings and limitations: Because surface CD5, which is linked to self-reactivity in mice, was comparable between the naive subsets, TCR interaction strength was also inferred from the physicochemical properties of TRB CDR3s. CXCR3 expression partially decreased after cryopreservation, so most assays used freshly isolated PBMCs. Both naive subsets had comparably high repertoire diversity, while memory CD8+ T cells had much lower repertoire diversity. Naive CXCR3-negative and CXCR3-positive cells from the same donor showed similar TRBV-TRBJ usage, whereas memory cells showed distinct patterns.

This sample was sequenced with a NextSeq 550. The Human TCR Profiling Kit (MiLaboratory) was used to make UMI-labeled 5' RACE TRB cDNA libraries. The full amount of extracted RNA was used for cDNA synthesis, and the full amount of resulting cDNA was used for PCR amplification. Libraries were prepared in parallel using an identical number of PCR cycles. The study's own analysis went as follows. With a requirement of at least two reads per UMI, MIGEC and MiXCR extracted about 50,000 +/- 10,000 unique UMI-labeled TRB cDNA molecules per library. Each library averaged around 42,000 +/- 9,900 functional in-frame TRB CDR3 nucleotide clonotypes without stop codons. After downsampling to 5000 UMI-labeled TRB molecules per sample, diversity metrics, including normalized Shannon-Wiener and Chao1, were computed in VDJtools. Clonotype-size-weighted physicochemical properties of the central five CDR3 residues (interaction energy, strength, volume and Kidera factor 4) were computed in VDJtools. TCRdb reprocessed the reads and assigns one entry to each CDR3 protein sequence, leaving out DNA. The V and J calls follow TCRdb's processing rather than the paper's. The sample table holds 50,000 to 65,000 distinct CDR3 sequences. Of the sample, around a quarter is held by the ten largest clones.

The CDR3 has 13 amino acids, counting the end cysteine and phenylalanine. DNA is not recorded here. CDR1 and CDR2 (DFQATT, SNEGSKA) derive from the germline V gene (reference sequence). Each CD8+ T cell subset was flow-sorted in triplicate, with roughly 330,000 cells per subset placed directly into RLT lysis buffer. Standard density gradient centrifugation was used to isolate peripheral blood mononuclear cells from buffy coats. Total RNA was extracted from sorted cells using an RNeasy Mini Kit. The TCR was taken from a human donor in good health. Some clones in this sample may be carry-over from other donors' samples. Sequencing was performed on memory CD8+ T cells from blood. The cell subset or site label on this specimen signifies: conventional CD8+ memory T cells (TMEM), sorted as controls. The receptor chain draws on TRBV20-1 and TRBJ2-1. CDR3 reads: CSARGGFDNEQFF.